The 3 T cell receptor beta chains below were found in one sample sequenced in a study of cytomegalovirus exposure and HLA in healthy donors. PCR primers comprised 60 Vbeta and 13 Jbeta primers. Repertoires were generated with immunoSEQ multiplex PCR, while TCRdb's copy carries only in-frame clones and drops some. The repertoire has 90,000 to 150,000 clones, 81% of them found once; the top ten carry less than 2.5%. The material sequenced was PBMCs. These receptors were obtained from a woman aged 40 to 50 in good health and CMV-seronegative.

This rearrangement joins TRBV2 to TRBJ2-7; 11 bases map to TRBD2. The trim removed 6 bases at V and 4 bases at J, leaving 5 bases unmatched. The CDR3 has 14 residues. Per germline, CDR1 SNHLY and CDR2 FYNNEI. The CDR3 sequence: CASRRLAGIYEQYF. The CDR3, as DNA: TGTGCCAGCAGGAGACTAGCGGGGATATACGAGCAGTACTTC.

The chain uses TRBV18 and TRBJ1-4; D unresolved. V was shortened by 3 bases and J by 5 bases, with 7 bases between the two germline ends. The CDR3 is 13 residues long. CDR1 and CDR2 (germline): KGHSH, LQKENI. The CDR3 DNA sequence: TGTGCCAGCTCACCGGGCGGGAATGAAAAACTGTTTTTT. Translation gives CASSPGGNEKLFF.

In the case of this clone: An end of the junction differs from the germline gene, which may be a read error. The J gene is TRBJ2-7, the V gene TRBV6-1, with unresolved D. Germline V CDR1 and CDR2: MNHNS, SASEGT. This CDR3 has 14 residues. CDR3 in amino acids: CAGSEQPGVREQYF. The CDR3 DNA sequence: TGTGCCGGCAGTGAACAACCAGGCGTGCGCGAGCAGTACTTC.